This TCR beta chain is drawn from a study of a mutant IDH1 vaccine in newly diagnosed glioma. The table came from immunoSEQ multiplex PCR; TCRdb's copy has only in-frame clones and leaves some out. The table records about 54,000 clones, around four fifths of them present only once. About this clone: The target antigen is unknown.

As to time point: week 47, end of study. Vaccinated patients received 300 ug of mutant IDH1 20-mer peptide per dose, with topical imiquimod. The sample in question was PBMCs, obtained from a glioma patient whose treatment included an IDH1 peptide vaccine. The source is a woman between 45 and 60 years old with glioma.

The CDR3 nucleotides are TGTGCCAGTAGTATTTGGGGGTCAAGCTCCTACGAGCAGTACTTC. Translation gives CASSIWGSSSYEQYF. The chain employs TRBV19 and TRBJ2-7, with D perhaps given as TRBD1 or TRBD2 (5 bases each). Germline CDR1 and CDR2: LNHDA and SQIVND (reference sequence). V was cut by 3 bases and J by 0 bases, with 12 bases left in between. The CDR3 has 15 residues.